This TCR beta chain was identified during a study of cytomegalovirus exposure and HLA in healthy donors. Study-level findings and limits: Approximately 18,000 TCR beta sequences were associated with HLA alleles at 0.05 false discovery rate in a later analysis. Most sequenced TCRs were rare (though some public TCRs occurred in many donors). Immune exposure data for these donors was limited to CMV serostatus.

The CDR3 contains 14 residues. CDR1 is GTSNPN, CDR2 SVGIG, per germline (reference sequence). The J segment lost 4 bases and the V segment lost 3 bases, leaving 6 bases of the junction unmatched. These donors counted as nominally healthy when sampled, but unrecorded immune exposures were likely. Use of 60 Vbeta and 13 Jbeta primers characterized the PCR. Measured with immunoSEQ multiplex PCR; TCRdb has only the in-frame clones, and not every one. The data hold approximately 120,000 clones, with about 81% observed a single time. A word on this clone: Antigen unknown.

V and J are TRBV30 and TRBJ2-3; 8 bases are shared with TRBD2. The receptor's source is a woman aged 30 to 39 in good health and CMV-seronegative. The sample comprised PBMCs. CDR3: CAWRLAGSADTQYF. The DNA of the CDR3 is TGTGCCTGGAGGTTAGCGGGGAGCGCAGATACGCAGTATTTT.